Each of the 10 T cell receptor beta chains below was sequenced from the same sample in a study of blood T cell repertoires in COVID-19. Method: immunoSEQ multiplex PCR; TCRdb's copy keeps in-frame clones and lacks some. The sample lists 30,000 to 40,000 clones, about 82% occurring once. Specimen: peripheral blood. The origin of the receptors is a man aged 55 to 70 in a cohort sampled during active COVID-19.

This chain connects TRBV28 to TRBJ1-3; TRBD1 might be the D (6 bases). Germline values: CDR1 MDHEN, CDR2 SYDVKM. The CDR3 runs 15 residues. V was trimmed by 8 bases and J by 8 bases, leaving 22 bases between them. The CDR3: CASGWNRASPDTIYF. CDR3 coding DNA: TGTGCCAGCGGCTGGAACAGGGCCTCGCCGGACACCATATATTTT.

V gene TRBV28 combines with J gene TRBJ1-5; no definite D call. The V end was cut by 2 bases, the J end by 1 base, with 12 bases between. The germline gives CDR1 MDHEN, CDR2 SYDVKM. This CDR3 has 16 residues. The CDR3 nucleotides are TGTGCCAGCAGTTTACCAGGTACCCTAAGCAATCAGCCCCAGCATTTT. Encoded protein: CASSLPGTLSNQPQHF.

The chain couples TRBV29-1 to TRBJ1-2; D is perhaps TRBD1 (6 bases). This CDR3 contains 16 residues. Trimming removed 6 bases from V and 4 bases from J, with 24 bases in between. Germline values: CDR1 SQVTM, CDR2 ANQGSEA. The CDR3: CSVDTGRGEQSYGYTF. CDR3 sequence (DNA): TGCAGCGTGGATACGGGCAGGGGAGAGCAAAGCTATGGCTACACCTTC.

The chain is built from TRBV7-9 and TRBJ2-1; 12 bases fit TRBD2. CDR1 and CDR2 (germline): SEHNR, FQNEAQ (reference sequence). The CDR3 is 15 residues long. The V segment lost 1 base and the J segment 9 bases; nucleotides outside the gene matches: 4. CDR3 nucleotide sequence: TGTGCCAGCAGCTTAGGGCTAGCGGGAGGGGGTGAGCAGTTCTTC. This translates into CASSLGLAGGGEQFF.

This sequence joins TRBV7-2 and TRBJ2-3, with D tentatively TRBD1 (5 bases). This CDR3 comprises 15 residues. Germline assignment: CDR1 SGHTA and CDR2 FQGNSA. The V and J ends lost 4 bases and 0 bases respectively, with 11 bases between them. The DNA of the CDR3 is TGTGCCAGCAGCTCTCAGGGTGGAAGCACAGATACGCAGTATTTT. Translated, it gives CASSSQGGSTDTQYF.

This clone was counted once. For the CDR3, the DNA is TGTGCCAGCAGCGCAGACGGGACTATCAATGAGCAGTTCTTC. As protein: CASSADGTINEQFF. The chain combines TRBV9 with TRBJ2-1; TRBD2 agrees at 7 bases. CDR3 length: 14 residues. Trimming cost V 3 bases and J 6 bases; bases outside gene matches: 6. CDR1 is SGDLS and CDR2 is YYNGEE in the germline V gene.

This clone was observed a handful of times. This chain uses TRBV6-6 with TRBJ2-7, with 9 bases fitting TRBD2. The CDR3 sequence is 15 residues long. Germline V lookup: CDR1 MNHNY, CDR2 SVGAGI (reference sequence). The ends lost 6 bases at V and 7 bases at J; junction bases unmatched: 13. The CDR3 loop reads CASRSMRGGRGEQYF. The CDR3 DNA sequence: TGTGCCAGCAGGTCTATGAGGGGCGGGAGGGGTGAGCAGTACTTC.

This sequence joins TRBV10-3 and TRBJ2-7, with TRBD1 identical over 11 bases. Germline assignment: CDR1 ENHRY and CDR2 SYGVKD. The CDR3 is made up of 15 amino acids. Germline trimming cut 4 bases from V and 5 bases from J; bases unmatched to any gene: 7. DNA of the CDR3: TGTGCCATCAGTGGGCCGGGACAGGGGGGCAACGAGCAGTACTTC. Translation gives CAISGPGQGGNEQYF.

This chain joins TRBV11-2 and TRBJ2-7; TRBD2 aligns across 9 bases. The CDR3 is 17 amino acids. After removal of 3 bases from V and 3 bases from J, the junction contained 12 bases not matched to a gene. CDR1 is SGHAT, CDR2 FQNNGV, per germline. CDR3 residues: CASSLTGFSGRSYEQYF. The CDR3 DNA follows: TGTGCCAGCAGCTTGACAGGATTTAGCGGGAGAAGCTACGAGCAGTACTTC.

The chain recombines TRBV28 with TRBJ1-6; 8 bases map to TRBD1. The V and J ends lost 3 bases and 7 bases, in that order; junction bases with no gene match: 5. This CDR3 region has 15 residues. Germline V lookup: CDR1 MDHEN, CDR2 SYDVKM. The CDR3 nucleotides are TGTGCCAGCAGTTTTGTCGGACAGGGAAATTCACCCCTCCACTTT. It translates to CASSFVGQGNSPLHF.